Each of the 31 T cell receptor beta chains below was sequenced from the same sample in a study of cytomegalovirus exposure and HLA in healthy donors. PCR amplification relied on 60 Vbeta primers (plus 13 Jbeta primers). Clones were sequenced by immunoSEQ multiplex PCR, and TCRdb holds only the in-frame ones, with some missing. Of about 140,000 clones listed, around 80% were seen once; the top ten hold around 9.1%. What was sequenced was PBMCs. The receptors shown here come from a woman in her forties or fifties in good health and CMV-seropositive.

The chain recombines TRBV6-1 with TRBJ2-7; 7 positions agree with TRBD1. The CDR3 is 15 amino acids. V dropped 5 bases and J dropped 2; count of bases not matched to a gene: 9. Germline V gene lookup returns CDR1 MNHNS and CDR2 SASEGT. DNA of the CDR3: TGTGCCAGCAGTCTTGGCTACAGGGGACCCTACGAGCAGTACTTC. Translation gives CASSLGYRGPYEQYF.

The J gene is TRBJ2-3, the V gene TRBV5-4, with 7 bases matching TRBD1. The junction had 8 bases not matched to a gene; V was cut back by 4 bases and J by 0 bases. CDR3 length: 16 residues. Germline V gene sequence: CDR1 SGHNT, CDR2 YYREEE (reference sequence). The CDR3 nucleotides read TGTGCCAGCAGCCCCGACAGGGTCGTTAGCACAGATACGCAGTATTTT. Translating gives CASSPDRVVSTDTQYF.

The rearrangement links TRBV7-2 to TRBJ1-1; 8 nucleotides line up with TRBD1. This CDR3 has 15 amino acids. CDR1 and CDR2 from the germline V gene are SGHTA and FQGNSA. The ends lost 6 bases at V and 4 bases at J; junction bases unmatched: 10. This CDR3 reads CASSRPDRGVTEAFF. The CDR3 nucleotides are TGTGCCAGCAGTAGGCCCGACAGGGGCGTCACTGAAGCTTTCTTT.

Only a few counts were recorded for this clone. The CDR3 spells CASSRQGVLGETQYF. The CDR3 DNA is TGTGCCAGCAGCCGCCAGGGTGTTTTAGGGGAGACCCAGTACTTC. The rearrangement joins TRBV9 to TRBJ2-5; D is perhaps TRBD1 (5 bases). This CDR3 comprises 15 residues. CDR1 is SGDLS, CDR2 YYNGEE, per germline. V was cut by 4 bases and J by 5 bases, with 18 bases left in between.

This chain uses TRBV5-6 with TRBJ2-5, with TRBD1 as a possible D gene (5 bases). Trimming took off 2 bases at V and 1 base at J, with 12 bases between the two ends. This CDR3 region has 15 residues. Germline lookup yields CDR1 SGHDT and CDR2 YYEEEE. The CDR3 loop is CASSLGAIGQETQYF. CDR3 bases: TGTGCCAGCAGCTTAGGGGCGATTGGCCAAGAGACCCAGTACTTC.

The chain joins TRBV28 to TRBJ1-2; D gene uncertain. Germline values: CDR1 MDHEN, CDR2 SYDVKM. Trimming cost V 5 bases and J 2 bases, with 9 bases left between them. This CDR3 region has 13 residues. Here the CDR3 DNA reads TGTGCCAGCAGTCCCTCCCTGAACTATGGCTACACCTTC. This gives the protein CASSPSLNYGYTF.

The rearrangement uses TRBV5-1 and TRBJ2-1, with 9 bases matching TRBD2. CDR1 is SGHRS, CDR2 YFSETQ, per germline. This CDR3 spans 15 amino acids. J was trimmed by 8 bases and V by 0 bases; bases with no gene match: 6. This CDR3 reads CASSLGAGGPDEQFF. In DNA, the CDR3 is TGCGCCAGCAGCTTGGGCGCGGGGGGGCCCGATGAGCAGTTCTTC. Supplemented by reference TRBV5-1 and TRBJ2-1, the full variable domain reads KAGVTQTPRYLIKTRGQQVTLSCSPISGHRSVSWYQQTPGQGLQFLFEYFSETQRNKGNFPGRFSGRQFSNSRSEMNVSTLELGDSALYLCASSLGAGGPDEQFFGPGTRLTVL.

V usage is TRBV4-2 and J usage is TRBJ2-7, with D maybe TRBD2 (5 bases). Germline CDR1 LGHNA, CDR2 YNFKEQ. V lost 3 bases to trimming and J lost 1 base, with 13 bases between them. This CDR3 region has 15 residues. The CDR3 sequence is CASSHASTGSYEQYF. As DNA, the CDR3 is TGTGCCAGCAGCCACGCTTCCACGGGGTCCTACGAGCAGTACTTC.

This clone was seen only a few times. The chain links TRBV5-4 to TRBJ2-7; 7 bases match TRBD1. Germline trimming cut 5 bases from V and 2 bases from J; bases unmatched to any gene: 7. The germline CDR1 and CDR2 sequences are SGHNT and YYREEE (reference sequence). There are 14 residues in the CDR3. The CDR3 coding sequence is TGTGCCAGCAGGCAGGGGGAAGCGGCCTACGAGCAGTACTTC. Translation: CASRQGEAAYEQYF.

This chain uses TRBV2 with TRBJ2-7; unclear D gene. The CDR3 totals 14 residues. V lost 3 bases and J lost 3, with 12 bases in between. The germline V gene has CDR1 SNHLY and CDR2 FYNNEI. The CDR3 DNA reads as TGTGCCAGCAGTGATCTAGGTCTCGTCTACGAGCAGTACTTC. Its translation is CASSDLGLVYEQYF.

This clone has a handful of counts. The DNA for the CDR3 is TGTGCCTGGAGTGTGTCCGGGACAGGGGCTAGGGAGCAGTACTTC. Its protein is CAWSVSGTGAREQYF. The V and J genes are TRBV30 and TRBJ2-7, with 10 bases fitting TRBD1. The CDR3 totals 15 residues. V lost 0 bases to trimming and J lost 7 bases; unmatched junction nucleotides: 9. Germline V CDR1 and CDR2: GTSNPN, SVGIG (reference sequence).

J is TRBJ2-1 and V is TRBV7-2; possible D gene TRBD2, 5 bases. Germline values: CDR1 SGHTA, CDR2 FQGNSA. With 0 bases removed from V and 3 bases from J, the gap between germline ends came to 9 bases. The CDR3 runs 15 residues. Here the CDR3 reads CASSLAGVSYNEQFF. The CDR3 DNA is TGTGCCAGCAGCTTAGCCGGGGTTAGCTACAATGAGCAGTTCTTC. Combining the CDR3 with reference TRBV7-2 and TRBJ2-1 gives the whole variable domain GAGVSQSPSNKVTEKGKDVELRCDPISGHTALYWYRQSLGQGLEFLIYFQGNSAPDKSGLPSDRFSAERTGGSVSTLTIQRTQQEDSAVYLCASSLAGVSYNEQFFGPGTRLTVL.

The V gene is TRBV28, the J gene TRBJ1-6; D is undetermined. The V gene lost 5 bases and the J gene lost 13 bases, with 18 bases spanning the gap. Germline CDR1 MDHEN, CDR2 SYDVKM. The CDR3 totals 14 residues. In nucleotides, the CDR3 is TGTGCCAGCAGTACCACATCGGGAGCTGCCCCCCTCCACTTT. Translation: CASSTTSGAAPLHF. The whole variable domain, remainder taken from reference TRBV28 and TRBJ1-6, is DVKVTQSSRYLVKRTGEKVFLECVQDMDHENMFWYRQDPGLGLRLIYFSYDVKMKEKGDIPEGYSVSREKKERFSLILESASTNQTSMYLCASSTTSGAAPLHFGNGTRLTVT.

V gene TRBV7-9 combines with J gene TRBJ1-5; the match to TRBD1 covers 7 bases. In germline, CDR1 is SEHNR, CDR2 FQNEAQ (reference sequence). This CDR3 has 14 amino acids. The V and J ends lost 0 bases and 6 bases, in that order; junction bases with no gene match: 2. The CDR3 spells CASSLAGGGQPQHF. The CDR3 nucleotides read TGTGCCAGCAGCTTAGCAGGGGGCGGTCAGCCCCAGCATTTT.

The chain recombines TRBV7-3 with TRBJ1-6; D not certain. Germline V CDR1 and CDR2: SGHTA, FQGTGA. V was trimmed by 2 bases and J by 0 bases, leaving 5 bases between them. This CDR3 has 15 amino acids. CDR3 sequence (DNA): TGTGCCAGCAGCTTACGGGGCTCCTATAATTCACCCCTCCACTTT. This translates into CASSLRGSYNSPLHF.

The rearrangement uses TRBV30 and TRBJ1-3; no firm D call. The length of the CDR3 is 13 residues. V was clipped by 4 bases and J by 7 bases, with 14 bases between them. Germline V gene data show CDR1 as GTSNPN and CDR2 as SVGIG (reference sequence). The CDR3 loop reads CAWNGGLGNTIYF. The CDR3 DNA follows: TGTGCCTGGAACGGAGGTCTGGGGAACACCATATATTTT.

The CDR3: CASRRLAGANEQFF. CDR3 DNA sequence: TGTGCCAGCAGGAGACTAGCGGGGGCGAATGAGCAGTTCTTC. The J gene is TRBJ2-1, the V gene TRBV6-5, with TRBD2 identical over 12 bases. The V gene's germline CDR1 is MNHEY and CDR2 SVGAGI. CDR3 size: 14 residues. V lost 6 bases to trimming and J lost 7 bases; unmatched junction nucleotides: 4.

This chain connects TRBV7-6 to TRBJ2-3, with a tentative D call TRBD2 (7 bases). This CDR3 contains 15 residues. Trimming removed 3 bases at V and 10 bases at J, with 20 bases between. Germline V lookup: CDR1 SGHVS, CDR2 FNYEAQ. In DNA, the CDR3 is TGTGCCAGCAGCTTGGGGGGGGGCATTACAAAGGCGCAGTATTTT. This encodes CASSLGGGITKAQYF.

The rearrangement links TRBV28 to TRBJ1-2; 7 bases agree with TRBD1. The CDR3 is 13 amino acids. The V gene's germline CDR1 is MDHEN and CDR2 SYDVKM. With V trimmed by 6 bases and J by 4 bases, 5 bases remained unmatched. The CDR3 nucleotides are TGTGCCAGCAGGCCGGGACAGAGCTATGGCTACACCTTC. Protein product: CASRPGQSYGYTF.

The V and J genes are TRBV11-1 and TRBJ2-1, with 13 bases identical to TRBD2. Losses at the gene ends were 4 bases for V and 2 bases for J; bases not matched to a gene: 11. Looked up from germline, CDR1 is SGHAT and CDR2 is FQDESV (reference sequence). This CDR3 is 19 amino acids long. This chain's CDR3 is CASSWPGGTSGTPYNEQFF. In DNA, the CDR3 is TGTGCCAGCAGCTGGCCCGGGGGGACTAGCGGGACCCCCTACAATGAGCAGTTCTTC.

This clone was seen only once. This chain uses TRBV7-9 with TRBJ2-3, with 10 bases fitting TRBD2. CDR1 SEHNR and CDR2 FQNEAQ come from the germline V gene (reference sequence). The CDR3 totals 17 residues. V was clipped by 5 bases and J by 6 bases; unmatched bases: 14. In DNA, the CDR3 is TGTGCCAGCAGCCCCGGAAAAGAGCGGGGGGGCGGGGATACGCAGTATTTT. Its translation is CASSPGKERGGGDTQYF.

This clone was counted a single time. CDR3 in amino acids: CASSDRDRGDEKLFF. CDR3 nucleotides: TGTGCCAGCAGCGACCGGGACAGGGGAGATGAAAAACTGTTTTTT. The chain joins TRBV9 to TRBJ1-4; TRBD1 matches 10 bases. The V segment lost 3 bases and the J segment 6 bases; nucleotides outside the gene matches: 5. Germline lookup yields CDR1 SGDLS and CDR2 YYNGEE. CDR3 length: 15 residues.

The J gene is TRBJ1-2, the V gene TRBV19, with TRBD1 as a possible D gene (6 bases). Trimming took off 6 bases at V and 3 bases at J, with 23 bases between the two ends. Germline-derived CDR1 and CDR2 are LNHDA and SQIVND (reference sequence). The CDR3 covers 17 residues. In nucleotides, the CDR3 is TGTGCCAGTAGCAGACACTACCAGACAGGCCCGTACTATGGCTACACCTTC. It translates to CASSRHYQTGPYYGYTF.

The CDR3 bases are TGTGCCAGCAGCTGGGCGGGGGGAATCTCTGGAAACACCATATATTTT. Translating it yields CASSWAGGISGNTIYF. V gene TRBV5-4 combines with J gene TRBJ1-3; TRBD1 might be the D (5 bases). The CDR3 is 16 residues long. CDR1 and CDR2 (germline): SGHNT, YYREEE (reference sequence). Trimming removed 3 bases from V and 0 bases from J, with 13 bases in between.

This clone was counted only a few times. The chain has TRBV19 and TRBJ2-7; weak D call: TRBD1 (5 bases). Between the trimmed V and J ends, which lost 3 bases and 2 bases, there was a span of 11 bases. Germline values: CDR1 LNHDA, CDR2 SQIVND (reference sequence). This CDR3 spans 14 amino acids. The CDR3, as DNA: TGTGCCAGTAGTATGGGGCAGCTAGCCTACGAGCAGTACTTC. Amino acids: CASSMGQLAYEQYF.

The J gene is TRBJ1-1, the V gene TRBV7-9; TRBD1 is a possible D gene (5 bases). CDR1 and CDR2 (germline): SEHNR, FQNEAQ (reference sequence). Trimming left V 5 bases short and J 2 bases short, with 9 bases between. This CDR3 spans 13 amino acids. The DNA of the CDR3 is TGTGCCAGCAGCAAACAGGACAACACTGAAGCTTTCTTT. It yields the protein CASSKQDNTEAFF.

This clone was seen a single time. The rearrangement links TRBV2 to TRBJ2-1, with 8 bases fitting TRBD2. The V segment lost 10 bases and the J segment 6 bases; nucleotides outside the gene matches: 11. Germline CDR1 is SNHLY and CDR2 is FYNNEI. The CDR3 is 14 amino acids. This CDR3 is CATSPQRGINEQFF. The CDR3 DNA sequence: TGTGCCACCTCTCCCCAGCGGGGGATCAATGAGCAGTTCTTC.

This chain connects TRBV5-1 to TRBJ1-4; no clear D gene. The CDR3 length is 14 residues. Trimming pared 1 base from V and 5 bases from J, leaving 9 bases between. Germline V gene data show CDR1 as SGHRS and CDR2 as YFSETQ. CDR3 in amino acids: CASSLTEGNEKLFF. DNA of the CDR3: TGCGCCAGCAGCTTGACGGAGGGCAATGAAAAACTGTTTTTT.

The chain uses TRBV7-8 and TRBJ1-2, with D possibly being TRBD1 (5 bases). CDR1 SGHVS and CDR2 FQNEAQ come from the germline V gene. The CDR3 contains 13 residues. Between the trimmed V and J ends, which lost 1 base and 7 bases, there was a span of 10 bases. DNA of the CDR3: TGTGCCAGCAGCTTAGGAACGGACACTGGCTACACCTTC. This gives the protein CASSLGTDTGYTF.

V and J are TRBV19 and TRBJ1-6; D not certain. CDR3 length: 12 residues. From germline, CDR1 is LNHDA and CDR2 SQIVND (reference sequence). V lost 10 bases, J lost 12 bases, and 16 bases lay in between. Here the CDR3 reads CATQSGLLPLHF. CDR3 bases: TGTGCCACCCAGTCCGGACTGCTACCCCTCCACTTT.

This chain links TRBV2 with TRBJ1-6; the D gene is possibly TRBD1 (6 bases). The germline V and J ends were trimmed by 6 bases and 1 base, with 10 bases remaining between them. Germline V CDR1 and CDR2: SNHLY, FYNNEI. There are 15 residues in the CDR3. CDR3 nucleotide sequence: TGTGCCAGCAGCTCAGGGGAGTCCTATAATTCACCCCTCCACTTT. Encoded protein: CASSSGESYNSPLHF.